This TCR beta chain was identified during a study of blood T cell repertoires in COVID-19. Background on the study: Donors in the United States, Italy and Spain gave samples during acute or convalescent COVID-19.

Repertoires were generated with immunoSEQ multiplex PCR, while TCRdb's copy carries only in-frame clones and drops some. The table has roughly 300,000 clones, approximately 84% seen once. The sequence was obtained from a human donor with COVID-19, enrolled during active disease. The donor label of this sample is uncertain. The sequenced sample consisted of peripheral blood.

CDR3 residues: CSAAYLGQGKDTQYF. CDR3 nucleotide sequence: TGCAGCGCCGCCTACCTGGGACAGGGGAAAGATACGCAGTATTTT. The V and J genes are TRBV29-1 and TRBJ2-3; TRBD1 matches at 10 bases. Germline V CDR1 and CDR2: SQVTM, ANQGSEA. CDR3 length: 15 residues. Trimming cost V 7 bases and J 5 bases; bases outside gene matches: 12.